A selection of T cell receptor beta chains follows, all from one sample in a study of blood T cell repertoires in COVID-19. The repertoire was sequenced with immunoSEQ multiplex PCR; TCRdb's copy has only in-frame clones and lacks some. Altogether a few hundred thousand clones are present, 75% to 90% being singletons, with the ten largest covering around 2.3%. The sequenced sample was PBMCs or T cells enriched from blood (not recorded which). Every receptor here comes from a woman aged 45-65 years who had recovered from COVID-19. Both conserved end residues are part of each CDR3. Each record gives: J gene, clone size, V gene, D gene, CDR3 protein, CDR3 DNA. A D gene is named only where the DNA matches it firmly. Expanded clones are given a class, and other clones once, few, many or no size at all.

TRBJ1-4	few	TRBV3-1/TRBV3-2	.	CASTRGIGEKLFF	TGTGCCAGCACCCGGGGAATTGGTGAAAAACTGTTTTTT
TRBJ2-7	.	TRBV11-2	.	CASSLAPRYEQYF	TGTGCCAGCAGCTTAGCTCCCAGGTACGAGCAGTACTTC
TRBJ2-1	.	TRBV19	TRBD2	CASSKGSRGAYNEQFF	TGTGCCAGTAGTAAAGGGTCGCGGGGGGCCTACAATGAGCAGTTCTTC
TRBJ2-1	.	TRBV24-1	.	CATSDQGYNEQFF	TGTGCCACCAGTGATCAGGGATACAATGAGCAGTTCTTC
TRBJ2-2	.	TRBV5-1	TRBD1	CASSRQQGVGTGELFF	TGCGCCAGCAGCAGACAACAGGGGGTTGGCACCGGGGAGCTGTTTTTT
TRBJ2-2	.	TRBV15	.	CATSRDRGSGGELFF	TGTGCCACCAGCAGAGACAGGGGATCGGGCGGGGAGCTGTTTTTT
TRBJ2-2	.	TRBV6-5	.	CASRTGGFVYGELFF	TGTGCCAGCAGGACCGGGGGATTCGTATACGGGGAGCTGTTTTTT
TRBJ1-2	.	TRBV3-1/TRBV3-2	.	CASSHRSGAGPPIF	TGTGCCAGCAGCCATAGATCAGGGGCAGGCCCCCCGATTTTC
TRBJ2-7	.	TRBV5-5	.	CASSGTLNEQYF	TGTGCCAGCAGCGGGACACTTAACGAGCAGTACTTC
TRBJ2-2	medium-sized	TRBV4-3	TRBD1	CASSQERQGYTGELFF	TGCGCCAGCAGCCAAGAGAGACAGGGGTACACCGGGGAGCTGTTTTTT
TRBJ2-5	.	TRBV2	.	CASSGDTYNQETQYF	TGTGCCAGCAGTGGGGACACGTATAACCAAGAGACCCAGTACTTC
TRBJ1-5	.	TRBV7-3	.	CASSADRNQPQHF	TGTGCCAGCAGCGCGGACAGAAATCAGCCCCAGCATTTT
TRBJ1-6	.	TRBV28	TRBD1	CASSLNGQGDIYNSPLHF	TGTGCCAGCAGTTTAAACGGACAGGGAGACATCTATAATTCACCCCTCCACTTT
TRBJ1-3	.	TRBV5-4	.	CASRSTGGNTIYF	TGTGCCAGCAGGAGTACAGGGGGAAACACCATATATTTT
TRBJ2-5	few	TRBV7-9	.	CASSLVRETQYF	TGTGCCAGCAGCTTAGTCCGGGAGACCCAGTACTTC
TRBJ1-5	.	TRBV5-5	.	CASSRREYNQPQHF	TGTGCCAGCAGCCGGAGAGAGTACAATCAGCCCCAGCATTTT